This TCR beta chain is from a study of T-cell reconstitution after alpha-beta-depleted transplantation in children. During its preparation, the TCRbeta library received unique molecular identifiers. One entry per CDR3 protein results from TCRdb running MiXCR on the PCR reads. The sample records 200,000 to 300,000 distinct CDR3 sequences, 12% being singletons. The length of the CDR3 is 15 residues. J was trimmed by 1 base and V by 4 bases; bases with no gene match: 5. Germline loops: CDR1 MGHDK, CDR2 SYGVNS. The chain couples TRBV25-1 to TRBJ2-3; 7 bases line up with TRBD1. The clonotype comes from a human donor who donated a stem cell graft to a child with acute lymphoblastic leukemia. This specimen was PBMCs from the stem cell graft donor, taken from the stem cell graft. The CDR3 here is CASSAHRGGTDTQYF. The DNA of the CDR3 is TGTGCCAGCAGTGCCCACAGGGGCGGCACAGATACGCAGTATTTT. The full variable domain, with the rest looked up from reference TRBV25-1 and TRBJ2-3, is EADIYQTPRYLVIGTGKKITLECSQTMGHDKMYWYQQDPGMELHLIHYSYGVNSTEKGDLSSESTVSRIRTEHFPLTLESARPSHTSQYLCASSAHRGGTDTQYFGPGTRLTVL.